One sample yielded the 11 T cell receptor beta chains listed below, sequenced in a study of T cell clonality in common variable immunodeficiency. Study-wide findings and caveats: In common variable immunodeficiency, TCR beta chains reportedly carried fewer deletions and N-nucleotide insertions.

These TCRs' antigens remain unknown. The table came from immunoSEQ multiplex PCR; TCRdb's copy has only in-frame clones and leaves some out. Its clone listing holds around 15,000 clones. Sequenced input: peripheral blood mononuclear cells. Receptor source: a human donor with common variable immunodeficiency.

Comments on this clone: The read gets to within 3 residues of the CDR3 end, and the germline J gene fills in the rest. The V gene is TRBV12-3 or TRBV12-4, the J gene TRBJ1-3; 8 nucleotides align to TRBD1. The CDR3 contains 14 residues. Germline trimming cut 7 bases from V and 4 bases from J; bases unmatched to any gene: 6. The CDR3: CASTGQGVGNTIYF. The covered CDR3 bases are TGTGCCAGCACCGGACAGGGCGTCGGAAACACC.

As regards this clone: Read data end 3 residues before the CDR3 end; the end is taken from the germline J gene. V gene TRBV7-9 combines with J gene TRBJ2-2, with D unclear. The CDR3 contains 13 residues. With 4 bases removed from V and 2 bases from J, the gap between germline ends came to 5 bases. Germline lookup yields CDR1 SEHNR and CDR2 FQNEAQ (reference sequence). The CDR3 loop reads CASSSYNTGELFF. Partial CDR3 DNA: TGTGCCAGCAGCTCCTATAACACCGGGGAG.

The part of the CDR3 DNA that was read is TGTGCCAGCAGCTTCTCTAGCGGAGTAACCGGGGAG. Its translation is CASSFSSGVTGE. The entire CDR3 reads CASSFSSGVTGELFF. The rearrangement joins TRBV7-9 to TRBJ2-2; 7 nucleotides align to TRBD2. The read stops 3 residues short of the end of the CDR3; the missing end is completed from the germline J gene. CDR3 length: 15 residues. Germline loops: CDR1 SEHNR, CDR2 FQNEAQ (reference sequence). V shed 3 bases, J shed 5 bases, and the junction held 6 bases outside the gene matches.

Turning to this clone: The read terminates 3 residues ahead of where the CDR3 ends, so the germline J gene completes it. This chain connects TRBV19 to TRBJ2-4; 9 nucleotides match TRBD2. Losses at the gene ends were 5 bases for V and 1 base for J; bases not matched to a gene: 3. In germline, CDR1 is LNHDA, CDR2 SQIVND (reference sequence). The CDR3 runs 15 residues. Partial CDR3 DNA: TGTGCCAGTAGTCCCAGCGGGGGGGCCAAAAACATT. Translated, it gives CASSPSGGAKNI. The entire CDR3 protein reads CASSPSGGAKNIQYF. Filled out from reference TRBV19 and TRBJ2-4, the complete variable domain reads DGGITQSPKYLFRKEGQNVTLSCEQNLNHDAMYWYRQDPGQGLRLIYYSQIVNDFQKGDIAEGYSVSREKKESFPLTVTSAQKNPTAFYLCASSPSGGAKNIQYFGAGTRLSVL.

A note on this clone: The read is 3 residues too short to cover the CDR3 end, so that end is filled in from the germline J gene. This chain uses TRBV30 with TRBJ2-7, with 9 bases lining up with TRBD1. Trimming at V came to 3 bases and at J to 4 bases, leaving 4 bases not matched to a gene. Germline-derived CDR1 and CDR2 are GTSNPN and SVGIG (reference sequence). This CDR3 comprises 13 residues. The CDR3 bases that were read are TGTGCCTGGAGCGGCGGACAGGGGTACGAG. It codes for CAWSGGQGYE. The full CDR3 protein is CAWSGGQGYEQYF.

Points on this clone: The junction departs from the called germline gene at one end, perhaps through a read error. The CDR3 is CASSSQGGNAEAFF. Partial CDR3 DNA: TGCGCCAGCAGCTCACAGGGGGGGAACGCTGAA. J is TRBJ1-1 and V is TRBV5-1, with 8 bases aligning to TRBD1. Read coverage stops 3 residues before the CDR3 terminus; the germline J gene supplies the remainder. The CDR3 length is 14 residues. CDR1 and CDR2 from the germline V gene are SGHRS and YFSETQ.

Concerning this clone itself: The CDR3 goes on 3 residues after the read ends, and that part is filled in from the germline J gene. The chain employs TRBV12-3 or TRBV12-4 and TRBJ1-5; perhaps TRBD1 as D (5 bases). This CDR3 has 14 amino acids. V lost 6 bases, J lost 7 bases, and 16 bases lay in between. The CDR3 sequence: CASRRQNGGQPQHF. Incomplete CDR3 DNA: TGTGCCAGCAGAAGACAGAACGGAGGGCAGCCC.

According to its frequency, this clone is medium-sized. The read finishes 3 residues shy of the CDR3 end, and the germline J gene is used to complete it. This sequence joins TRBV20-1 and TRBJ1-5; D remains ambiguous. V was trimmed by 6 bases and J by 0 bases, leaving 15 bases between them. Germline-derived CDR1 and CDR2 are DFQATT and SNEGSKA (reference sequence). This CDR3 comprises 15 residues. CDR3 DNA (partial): TGCAGTGCAGTACCCCAGTCCCTTAGCAATCAGCCC. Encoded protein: CSAVPQSLSNQP. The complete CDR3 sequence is CSAVPQSLSNQPQHF.

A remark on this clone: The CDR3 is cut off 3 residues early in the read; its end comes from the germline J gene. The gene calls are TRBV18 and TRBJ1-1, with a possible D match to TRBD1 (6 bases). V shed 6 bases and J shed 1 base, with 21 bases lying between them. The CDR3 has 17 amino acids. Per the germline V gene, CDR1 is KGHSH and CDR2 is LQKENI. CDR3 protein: CASSRPTVGGENTEAFF. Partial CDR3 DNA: TGTGCCAGCTCGCGTCCCACCGTAGGGGGGGAGAACACTGAA.

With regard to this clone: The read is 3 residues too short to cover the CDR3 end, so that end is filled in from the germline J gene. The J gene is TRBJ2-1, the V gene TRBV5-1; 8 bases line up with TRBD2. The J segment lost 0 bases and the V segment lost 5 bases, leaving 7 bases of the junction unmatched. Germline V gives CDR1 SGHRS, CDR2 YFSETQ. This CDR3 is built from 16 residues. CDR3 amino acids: CASRIAGRGSYNEQFF. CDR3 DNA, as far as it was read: TGCGCCAGCAGGATAGCGGGACGAGGCTCCTACAATGAG.

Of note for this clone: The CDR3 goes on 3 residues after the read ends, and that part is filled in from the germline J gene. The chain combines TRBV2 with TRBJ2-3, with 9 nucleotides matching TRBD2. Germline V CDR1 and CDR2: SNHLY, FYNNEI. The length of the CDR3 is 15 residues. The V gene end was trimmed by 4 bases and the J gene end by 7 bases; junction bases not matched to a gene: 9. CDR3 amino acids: CASSVLRGGLNTQYF. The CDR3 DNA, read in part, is TGTGCCAGCAGTGTGTTGCGGGGGGGCCTCAATACG. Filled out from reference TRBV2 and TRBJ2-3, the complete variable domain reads EPEVTQTPSHQVTQMGQEVILRCVPISNHLYFYWYRQILGQKVEFLVSFYNNEISEKSEIFDDQFSVERPDGSNFTLKIRSTKLEDSAMYFCASSVLRGGLNTQYFGPGTRLTVL.